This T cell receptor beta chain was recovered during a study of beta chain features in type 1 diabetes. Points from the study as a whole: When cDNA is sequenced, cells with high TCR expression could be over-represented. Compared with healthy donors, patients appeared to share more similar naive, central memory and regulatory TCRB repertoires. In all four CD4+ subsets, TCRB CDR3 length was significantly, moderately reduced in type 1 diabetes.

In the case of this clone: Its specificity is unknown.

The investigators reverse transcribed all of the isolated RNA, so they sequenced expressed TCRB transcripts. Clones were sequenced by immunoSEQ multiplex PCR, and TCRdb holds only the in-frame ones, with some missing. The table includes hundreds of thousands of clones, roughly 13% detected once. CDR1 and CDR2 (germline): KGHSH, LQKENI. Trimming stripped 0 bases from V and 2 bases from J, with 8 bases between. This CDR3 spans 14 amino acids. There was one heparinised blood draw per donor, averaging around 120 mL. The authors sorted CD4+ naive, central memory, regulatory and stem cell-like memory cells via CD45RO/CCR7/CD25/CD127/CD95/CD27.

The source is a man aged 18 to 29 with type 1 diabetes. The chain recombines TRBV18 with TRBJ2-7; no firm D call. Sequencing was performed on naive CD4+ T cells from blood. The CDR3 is CASSPPGGPYEQYF. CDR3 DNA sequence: TGTGCCAGCTCACCACCGGGTGGACCCTACGAGCAGTACTTC.